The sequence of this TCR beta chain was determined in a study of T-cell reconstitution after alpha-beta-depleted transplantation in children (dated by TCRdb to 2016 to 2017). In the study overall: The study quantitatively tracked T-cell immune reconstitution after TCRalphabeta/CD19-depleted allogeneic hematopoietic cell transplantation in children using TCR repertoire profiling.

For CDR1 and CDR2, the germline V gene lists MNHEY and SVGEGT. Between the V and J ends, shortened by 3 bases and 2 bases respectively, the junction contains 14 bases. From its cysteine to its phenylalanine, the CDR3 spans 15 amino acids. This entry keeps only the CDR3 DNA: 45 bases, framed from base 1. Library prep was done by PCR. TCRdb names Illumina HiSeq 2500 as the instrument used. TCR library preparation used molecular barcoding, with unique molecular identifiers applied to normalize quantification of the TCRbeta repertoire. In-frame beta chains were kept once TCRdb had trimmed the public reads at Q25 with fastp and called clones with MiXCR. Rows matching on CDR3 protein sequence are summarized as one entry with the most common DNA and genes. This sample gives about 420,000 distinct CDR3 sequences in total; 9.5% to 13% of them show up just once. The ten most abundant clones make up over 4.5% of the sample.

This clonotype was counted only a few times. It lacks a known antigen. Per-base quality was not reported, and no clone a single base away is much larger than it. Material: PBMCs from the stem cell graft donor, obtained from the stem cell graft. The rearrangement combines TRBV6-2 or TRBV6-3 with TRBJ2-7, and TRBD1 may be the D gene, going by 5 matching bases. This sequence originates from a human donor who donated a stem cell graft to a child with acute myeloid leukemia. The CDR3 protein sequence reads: CASSYRGLNPYEQYF. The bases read TGTGCCAGCAGTTATAGGGGTTTGAATCCCTACGAGCAGTACTTC.